Below, one T cell receptor beta chain is given with its context. This sample is part of a study of blood T cell repertoires in COVID-19. Study summary: Sites across the United States, Italy and Spain contributed samples from acute and convalescent COVID-19.

Profiling relied on immunoSEQ multiplex PCR, and the TCRdb table lists in-frame clones only, not all of them. The repertoire consists of around 140,000 clones, with almost 85% occurring once and the leading ten covering around 1.4%. Trimming shortened V by 4 bases and J by 1 base, and 13 bases separated the two germline ends. Germline-derived CDR1 and CDR2 are SGHDN and FVKESK. CDR3 size: 15 residues. The sequence was obtained from a man aged 60 to 75 with acute or convalescent COVID-19. Source material: peripheral blood. The chain carries TRBV14 and TRBJ1-1; D call uncertain. The CDR3 DNA sequence: TGTGCCAGCAGCCTCTATGGAGGGTCGAACACTGAAGCTTTCTTT. It codes for CASSLYGGSNTEAFF. Supplemented by reference TRBV14 and TRBJ1-1, the full variable domain reads EAGVTQFPSHSVIEKGQTVTLRCDPISGHDNLYWYRRVMGKEIKFLLHFVKESKQDESGMPNNRFLAERTGGTYSTLKVQPAELEDSGVYFCASSLYGGSNTEAFFGQGTRLTVV.